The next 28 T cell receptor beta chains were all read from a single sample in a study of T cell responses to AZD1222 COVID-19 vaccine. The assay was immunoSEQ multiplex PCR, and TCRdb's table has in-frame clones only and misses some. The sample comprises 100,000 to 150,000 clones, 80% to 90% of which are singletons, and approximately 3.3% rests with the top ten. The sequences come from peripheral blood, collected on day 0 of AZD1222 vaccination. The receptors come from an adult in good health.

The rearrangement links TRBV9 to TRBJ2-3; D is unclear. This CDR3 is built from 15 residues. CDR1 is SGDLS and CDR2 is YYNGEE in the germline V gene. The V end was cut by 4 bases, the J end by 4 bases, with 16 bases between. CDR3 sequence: CASSPSPIEADTQYF. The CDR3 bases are TGTGCCAGCAGCCCGAGCCCAATTGAGGCAGATACGCAGTATTTT. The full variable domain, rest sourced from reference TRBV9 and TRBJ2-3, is DSGVTQTPKHLITATGQRVTLRCSPRSGDLSVYWYQQSLDQGLQFLIQYYNGEERAKGNILERFSAQQFPDLHSELNLSSLELGDSALYFCASSPSPIEADTQYFGPGTRLTVL.

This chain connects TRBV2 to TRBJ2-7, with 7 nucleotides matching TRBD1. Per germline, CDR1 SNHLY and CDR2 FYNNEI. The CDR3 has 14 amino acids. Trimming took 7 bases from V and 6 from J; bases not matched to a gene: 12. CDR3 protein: CASKRTGQGLEQYF. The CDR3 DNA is TGTGCCAGCAAAAGGACAGGTCAGGGGCTCGAGCAGTACTTC.

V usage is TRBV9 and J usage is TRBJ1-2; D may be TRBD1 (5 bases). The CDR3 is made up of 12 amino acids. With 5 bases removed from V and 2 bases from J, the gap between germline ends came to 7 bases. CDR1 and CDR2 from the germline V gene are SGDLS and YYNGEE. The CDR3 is CASRTENYGYTF. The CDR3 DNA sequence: TGTGCCAGCAGGACAGAGAACTATGGCTACACCTTC.

CDR3 residues: CAISAGLAGNIQYF. In nucleotides, the CDR3 is TGTGCCATCAGTGCAGGGCTAGCGGGCAACATTCAGTACTTC. V is TRBV10-3 and J is TRBJ2-4; TRBD2 matches at 8 bases. The CDR3 has 14 residues. V lost 4 bases to trimming and J lost 7 bases; unmatched junction nucleotides: 6. Germline V gives CDR1 ENHRY, CDR2 SYGVKD.

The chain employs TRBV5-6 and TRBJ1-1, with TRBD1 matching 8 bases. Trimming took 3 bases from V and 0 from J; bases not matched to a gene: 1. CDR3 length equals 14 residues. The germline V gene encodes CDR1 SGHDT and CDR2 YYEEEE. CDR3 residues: CASSWTGLNTEAFF. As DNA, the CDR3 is TGTGCCAGCAGCTGGACAGGGCTGAACACTGAAGCTTTCTTT.

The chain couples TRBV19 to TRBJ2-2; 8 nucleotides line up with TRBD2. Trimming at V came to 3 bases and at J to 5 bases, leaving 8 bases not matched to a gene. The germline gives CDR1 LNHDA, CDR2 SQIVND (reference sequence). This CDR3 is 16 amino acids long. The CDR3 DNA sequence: TGTGCCAGTAGTATTGTTAGCGGGATGGTTACCGGGGAGCTGTTTTTT. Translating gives CASSIVSGMVTGELFF.

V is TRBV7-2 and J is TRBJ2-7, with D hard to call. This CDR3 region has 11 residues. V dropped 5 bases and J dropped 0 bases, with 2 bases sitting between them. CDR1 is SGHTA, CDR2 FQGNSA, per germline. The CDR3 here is CASSVSYEQYF. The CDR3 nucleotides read TGTGCCAGCAGCGTCTCCTACGAGCAGTACTTC.

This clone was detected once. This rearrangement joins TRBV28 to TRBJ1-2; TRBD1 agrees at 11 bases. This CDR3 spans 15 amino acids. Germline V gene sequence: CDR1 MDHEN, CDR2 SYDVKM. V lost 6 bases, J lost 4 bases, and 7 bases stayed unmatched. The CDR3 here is CASSPWTGGFYGYTF. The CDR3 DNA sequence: TGTGCCAGCAGCCCTTGGACAGGGGGCTTCTATGGCTACACCTTC.

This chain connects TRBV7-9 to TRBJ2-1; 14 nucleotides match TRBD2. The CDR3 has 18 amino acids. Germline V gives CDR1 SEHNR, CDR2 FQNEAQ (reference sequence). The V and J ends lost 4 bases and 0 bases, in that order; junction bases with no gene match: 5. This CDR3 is CASSSPTSGRGSYNEQFF. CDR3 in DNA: TGTGCCAGCAGCTCCCCGACTAGCGGGAGGGGCTCCTACAATGAGCAGTTCTTC.

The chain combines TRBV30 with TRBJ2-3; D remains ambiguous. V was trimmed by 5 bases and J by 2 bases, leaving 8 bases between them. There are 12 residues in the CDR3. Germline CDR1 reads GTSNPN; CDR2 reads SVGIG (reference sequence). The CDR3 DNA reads TGTGCCTGGGCGGACGCCACAGATACGCAGTATTTT. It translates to CAWADATDTQYF.

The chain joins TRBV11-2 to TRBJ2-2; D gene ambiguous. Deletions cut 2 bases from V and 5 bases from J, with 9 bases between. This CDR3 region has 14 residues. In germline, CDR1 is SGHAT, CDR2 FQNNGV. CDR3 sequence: CASSLSEKTGELFF. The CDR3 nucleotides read TGTGCCAGCAGCTTATCTGAGAAGACCGGGGAGCTGTTTTTT.

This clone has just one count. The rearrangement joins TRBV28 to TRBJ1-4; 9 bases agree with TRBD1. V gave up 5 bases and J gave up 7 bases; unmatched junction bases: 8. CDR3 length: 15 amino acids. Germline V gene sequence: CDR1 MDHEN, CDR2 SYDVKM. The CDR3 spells CASSHPGTGSEKLFF. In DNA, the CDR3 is TGTGCCAGCAGTCATCCCGGGACAGGGAGTGAAAAACTGTTTTTT.

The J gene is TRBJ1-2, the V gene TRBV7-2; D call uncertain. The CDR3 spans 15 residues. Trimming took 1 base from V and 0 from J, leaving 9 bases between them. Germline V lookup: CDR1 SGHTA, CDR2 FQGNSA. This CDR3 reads CASSLGRIANYGYTF. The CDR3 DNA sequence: TGTGCCAGCAGCTTAGGACGGATAGCTAACTATGGCTACACCTTC.

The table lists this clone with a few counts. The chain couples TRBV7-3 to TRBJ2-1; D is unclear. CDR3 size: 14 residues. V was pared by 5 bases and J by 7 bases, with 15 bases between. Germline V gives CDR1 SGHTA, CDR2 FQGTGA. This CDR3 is CASSRGSLRNEQFF. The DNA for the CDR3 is TGTGCCAGCAGCCGCGGATCCTTACGGAATGAGCAGTTCTTC.

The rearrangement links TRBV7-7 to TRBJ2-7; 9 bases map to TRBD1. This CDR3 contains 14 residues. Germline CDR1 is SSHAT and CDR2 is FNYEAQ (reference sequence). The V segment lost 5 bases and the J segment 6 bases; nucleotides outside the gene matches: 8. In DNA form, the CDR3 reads TGTGCCAGCAGCCCGGGACAGGGAGCATCCGAGCAGTACTTC. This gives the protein CASSPGQGASEQYF. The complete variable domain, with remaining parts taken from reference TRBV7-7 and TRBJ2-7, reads GAGVSQSPRYKVTKRGQDVTLRCDPISSHATLYWYQQALGQGPEFLTYFNYEAQPDKSGLPSDRFSAERPEGSISTLTIQRTEQRDSAMYRCASSPGQGASEQYFGPGTRLTVT.

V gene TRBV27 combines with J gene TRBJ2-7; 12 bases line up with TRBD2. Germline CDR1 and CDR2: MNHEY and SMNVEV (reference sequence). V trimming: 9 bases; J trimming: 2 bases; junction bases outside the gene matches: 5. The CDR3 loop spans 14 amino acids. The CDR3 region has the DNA TGTGCCAGTGGACTAGCGGGATGGGCCTACGAGCAGTACTTC. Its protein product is CASGLAGWAYEQYF.

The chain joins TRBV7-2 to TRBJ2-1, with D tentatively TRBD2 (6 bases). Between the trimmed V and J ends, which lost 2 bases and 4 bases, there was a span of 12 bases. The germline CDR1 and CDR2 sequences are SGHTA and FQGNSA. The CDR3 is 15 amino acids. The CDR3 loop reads CASSLLVGSYNEQFF. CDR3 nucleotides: TGTGCCAGCAGCTTATTGGTCGGGAGTTACAATGAGCAGTTCTTC.

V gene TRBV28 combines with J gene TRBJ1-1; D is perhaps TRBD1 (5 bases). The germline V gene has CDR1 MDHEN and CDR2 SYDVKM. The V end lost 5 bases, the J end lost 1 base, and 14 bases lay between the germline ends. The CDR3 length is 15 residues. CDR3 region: CASSQRGVRNTEAFF. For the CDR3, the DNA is TGTGCCAGCAGTCAAAGAGGGGTGCGGAACACTGAAGCTTTCTTT.

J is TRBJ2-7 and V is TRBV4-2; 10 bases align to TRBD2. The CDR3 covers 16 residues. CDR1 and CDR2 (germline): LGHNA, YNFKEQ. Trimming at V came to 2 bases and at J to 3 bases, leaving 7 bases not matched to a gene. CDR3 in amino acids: CASSQRVVAGGYEQYF. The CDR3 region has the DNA TGTGCCAGCAGCCAAAGGGTAGTAGCGGGGGGCTACGAGCAGTACTTC.

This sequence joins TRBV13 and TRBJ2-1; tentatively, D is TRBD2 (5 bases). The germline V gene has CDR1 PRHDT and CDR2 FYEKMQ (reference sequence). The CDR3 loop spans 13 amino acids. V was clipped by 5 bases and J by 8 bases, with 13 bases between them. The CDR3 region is CASSALGGHEQFF. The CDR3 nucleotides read TGTGCCAGCAGCGCCCTCGGAGGTCATGAGCAGTTCTTC.

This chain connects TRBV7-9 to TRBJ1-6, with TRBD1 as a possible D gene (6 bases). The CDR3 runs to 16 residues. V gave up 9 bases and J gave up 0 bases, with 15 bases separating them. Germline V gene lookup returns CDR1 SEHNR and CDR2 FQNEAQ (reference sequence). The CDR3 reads CASQEWGASYNSPLHF. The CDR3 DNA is TGTGCCAGTCAAGAGTGGGGGGCCTCCTATAATTCACCCCTCCACTTT.

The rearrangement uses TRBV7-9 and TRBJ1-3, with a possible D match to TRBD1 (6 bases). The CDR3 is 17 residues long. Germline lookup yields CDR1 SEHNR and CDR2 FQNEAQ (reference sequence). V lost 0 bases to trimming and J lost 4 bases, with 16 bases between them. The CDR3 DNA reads TGTGCCAGCAGCTTAGCCTTCGACAGGTCCCAGGGAAACACCATATATTTT. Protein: CASSLAFDRSQGNTIYF.

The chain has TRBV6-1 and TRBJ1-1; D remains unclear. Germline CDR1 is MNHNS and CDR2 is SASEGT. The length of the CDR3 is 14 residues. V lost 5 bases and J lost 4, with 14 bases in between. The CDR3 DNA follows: TGTGCCAGCAGTTCGGGCGCTTCCGGCACTGAAGCTTTCTTT. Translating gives CASSSGASGTEAFF.

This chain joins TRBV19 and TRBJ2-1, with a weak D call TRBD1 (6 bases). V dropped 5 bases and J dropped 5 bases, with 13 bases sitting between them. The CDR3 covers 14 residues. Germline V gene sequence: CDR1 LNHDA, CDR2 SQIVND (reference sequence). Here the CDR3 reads CASSRDTVDNEQFF. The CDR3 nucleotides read TGTGCCAGTAGTCGGGACACGGTTGACAATGAGCAGTTCTTC.

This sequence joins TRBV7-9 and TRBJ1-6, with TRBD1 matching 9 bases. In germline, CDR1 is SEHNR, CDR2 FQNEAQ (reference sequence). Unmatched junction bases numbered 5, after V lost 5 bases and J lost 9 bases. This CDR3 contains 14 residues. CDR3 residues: CASSPGQGSSPLHF. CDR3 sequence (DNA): TGTGCCAGCAGCCCGGGACAGGGTAGTTCACCCCTCCACTTT.

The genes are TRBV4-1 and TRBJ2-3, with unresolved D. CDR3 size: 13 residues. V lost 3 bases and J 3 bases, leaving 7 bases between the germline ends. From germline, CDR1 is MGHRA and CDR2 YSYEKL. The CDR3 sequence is CASSQLGTDTQYF. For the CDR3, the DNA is TGCGCCAGCAGCCAGCTGGGGACAGATACGCAGTATTTT.

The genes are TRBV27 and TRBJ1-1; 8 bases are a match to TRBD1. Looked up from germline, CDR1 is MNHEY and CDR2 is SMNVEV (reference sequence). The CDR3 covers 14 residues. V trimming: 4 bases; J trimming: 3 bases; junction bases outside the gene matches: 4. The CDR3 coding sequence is TGTGCCAGCAGTTACCAGGGGGCTGACACTGAAGCTTTCTTT. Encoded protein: CASSYQGADTEAFF.

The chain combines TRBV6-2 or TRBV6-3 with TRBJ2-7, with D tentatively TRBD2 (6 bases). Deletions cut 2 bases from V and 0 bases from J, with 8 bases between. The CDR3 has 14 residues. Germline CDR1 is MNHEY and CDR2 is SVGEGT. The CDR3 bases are TGTGCCAGCAGTTACAGGGGACTCTCCTACGAGCAGTACTTC. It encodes CASSYRGLSYEQYF.